The next 14 T cell receptor beta chains were all read from a single sample in a study of T cells in Graves' hyperthyroidism and ophthalmopathy. RNA transcripts gave rise to amplified TCR beta CDR3 regions. The TCR CDR3 first-round RT-PCR relied on the HTBI primer set. TCRdb processed the multiplex PCR reads anew with MiXCR; each CDR3 protein has one entry. The sample includes about 370,000 distinct CDR3 sequences, roughly 15% of them seen just once. Specimen: blood. All receptors come from a woman aged 55-69 years with Graves' ophthalmopathy.

Many counts were recorded for this clonotype. The chain employs TRBV20-1 and TRBJ2-5; 8 bases align to TRBD1. CDR1 is DFQATT, CDR2 SNEGSKA, per germline (reference sequence). There are 15 residues in the CDR3. The J segment lost 3 bases and the V segment lost 0 bases, leaving 6 bases of the junction unmatched. The chain's CDR3 is CSARDGRDRKETQYF. Here the CDR3 DNA reads TGCAGTGCTAGAGATGGCCGGGACAGGAAAGAGACCCAGTACTTC.

This clonotype showed up many times. The rearrangement uses TRBV5-8 and TRBJ2-3; D call uncertain. Trimming cost V 4 bases and J 0 bases, with 12 bases left between them. Germline CDR1 SGHTS, CDR2 YDEGEE. There are 15 residues in the CDR3. The CDR3 region has the DNA TGTGCCAGCAGCCCGGCGCCGATGAGCACAGATACGCAGTATTTT. Protein sequence: CASSPAPMSTDTQYF. Full variable domain (remainder filled in from reference TRBV5-8 and TRBJ2-3): EAGVTQSPTHLIKTRGQQATLRCSPISGHTSVYWYQQALGLGLQFLLWYDEGEERNRGNFPPRFSGRQFPNYSSELNVNALELEDSALYLCASSPAPMSTDTQYFGPGTRLTVL.

CDR3 in amino acids: CSAREGSTEAFF. As DNA, the CDR3 is TGCAGTGCTAGAGAGGGCAGCACTGAAGCTTTCTTT. The rearrangement uses TRBV20-1 and TRBJ1-1; D uncertain. The CDR3 covers 12 residues. Trimming cost V 0 bases and J 4 bases, with 6 bases left between them. The germline gives CDR1 DFQATT, CDR2 SNEGSKA (reference sequence).

This clonotype was counted ten times or more. The chain combines TRBV30 with TRBJ1-5, with D tentatively TRBD1 (5 bases). The V gene's germline CDR1 is GTSNPN and CDR2 SVGIG (reference sequence). The CDR3 sequence is 14 residues long. Between the trimmed V and J ends, which lost 6 bases and 4 bases, there was a span of 16 bases. The CDR3 DNA reads TGTGCCTGCTCCGCCGGACACGGGAATCAGCCCCAGCATTTT. This codes for CACSAGHGNQPQHF.

About this clonotype: This may be a read error: a much more frequent sequence differs by one nucleotide. The genes are TRBV18 and TRBJ2-7, with D hard to call. Deletions cut 2 bases from V and 7 bases from J, with 12 bases between. The V gene's germline CDR1 is KGHSH and CDR2 LQKENI. This CDR3 has 13 residues. The chain's CDR3 is CASSPMSHSEQYF. The CDR3 region has the DNA TGTGCCAGCTCACCAATGAGCCACAGTGAGCAGTACTTC.

Many counts were recorded for this clonotype. This chain connects TRBV7-3 to TRBJ2-1, with a possible D match to TRBD1 (5 bases). Looked up from germline, CDR1 is SGHTA and CDR2 is FQGTGA. Deletions cut 1 base from V and 0 bases from J, with 7 bases between. The CDR3 is 15 amino acids. CDR3 residues: CASSLIDSSYNEQFF. The CDR3 bases are TGTGCCAGCAGCTTAATCGACAGCTCCTACAATGAGCAGTTCTTC.

J is TRBJ2-5 and V is TRBV9; D uncertain. The V end lost 0 bases, the J end lost 6 bases, and 12 bases lay between the germline ends. Looked up from germline, CDR1 is SGDLS and CDR2 is YYNGEE. The CDR3 is made up of 14 amino acids. CDR3 coding DNA: TGTGCCAGCAGCGTAGCGGCAAGCGACCAGACCCAGTACTTC. This codes for CASSVAASDQTQYF.

The genes are TRBV6-1 and TRBJ2-1; 8 nucleotides match TRBD2. Germline loops: CDR1 MNHNS, CDR2 SASEGT. CDR3 length equals 15 residues. Losses at the gene ends were 6 bases for V and 4 bases for J; bases not matched to a gene: 8. Here the CDR3 DNA reads TGTGCCAGCAGGCCCGGGACTAGAATTTACAATGAGCAGTTCTTC. Encoded protein: CASRPGTRIYNEQFF.

The sample holds many counts of this clonotype. The chain has TRBV24-1 and TRBJ2-2, with 11 bases that match TRBD2. The CDR3 has 17 amino acids. CDR1 KGHDR and CDR2 SFDVKD come from the germline V gene. V trimming: 4 bases; J trimming: 4 bases; junction bases outside the gene matches: 7. DNA of the CDR3: TGTGCCACCAGTGACCCCGGACTAGCGGGTCCCACCGGGGAGCTGTTTTTT. It codes for CATSDPGLAGPTGELFF.

The chain joins TRBV13 to TRBJ2-7; 11 nucleotides match TRBD2. The germline gives CDR1 PRHDT, CDR2 FYEKMQ (reference sequence). The CDR3 is 17 amino acids. With 4 bases clipped from V and 6 bases from J, the junction kept 14 bases outside the gene matches. This chain's CDR3 is CASSSGKLAGGPGEQYF. CDR3 in DNA: TGTGCCAGCAGCTCGGGAAAATTAGCGGGAGGGCCTGGCGAGCAGTACTTC.

This clonotype was seen a few times. The chain employs TRBV19 and TRBJ1-1; 8 bases are a match to TRBD1. Germline CDR1 LNHDA, CDR2 SQIVND (reference sequence). The CDR3 sequence is 15 residues long. Germline trimming cut 2 bases from V and 3 bases from J; bases unmatched to any gene: 5. CDR3 in DNA: TGTGCCAGTAGTATAACCGGGACAGGATACACTGAAGCTTTCTTT. Protein: CASSITGTGYTEAFF.

With respect to this clonotype: A single base separates this from a much larger clone, so it may be a read error. The chain joins TRBV7-9 to TRBJ2-1; 7 bases line up with TRBD1. Germline values: CDR1 SEHNR, CDR2 FQNEAQ (reference sequence). Trimming cost V 8 bases and J 6 bases; bases outside gene matches: 7. The CDR3 consists of 13 residues. CDR3 in DNA: TGTGCCAGCGGACGACAGGGTTGCAATGAGCAGTTCTTC. This translates into CASGRQGCNEQFF.

The chain is built from TRBV20-1 and TRBJ2-2; the D gene is possibly TRBD2 (5 bases). V lost 0 bases and J lost 2, with 7 bases in between. There are 14 residues in the CDR3. The germline V gene has CDR1 DFQATT and CDR2 SNEGSKA (reference sequence). The CDR3 loop is CSARESGNTGELFF. Here the CDR3 DNA reads TGCAGTGCTAGAGAATCGGGAAACACCGGGGAGCTGTTTTTT.

This clonotype has a handful of counts. The genes are TRBV3-1 and TRBJ2-4; 12 nucleotides agree with TRBD2. There are 21 residues in the CDR3. The junction had 15 bases not matched to a gene; V was cut back by 3 bases and J by 0 bases. Germline values: CDR1 LGHDT, CDR2 YNNKEL (reference sequence). CDR3 nucleotide sequence: TGTGCCAGCAGCCACGGGGGGGCGGCTAGCGGGAGGGCCTTAGCCAAAAACATTCAGTACTTC. Its translation: CASSHGGAASGRALAKNIQYF.